Listed below are T cell receptor beta chains from one sample, sequenced in a study of OX40 agonist ivuxolimab in advanced cancers. Only in-frame clones appear in the TCRdb table, and some are missing; sequencing was by immunoSEQ multiplex PCR. The repertoire consists of 12,000 or so clones, with approximately 87% occurring once and the leading ten covering around 49%. The sample here was CD4+ or CD8+ T cells sorted from blood, taken in a trial of the OX40 agonist ivuxolimab. The receptor set was obtained from an adult with an advanced solid tumor such as melanoma, head and neck, liver or kidney cancer. The CDR3 runs from the conserved cysteine through the conserved F or W. The D gene is left open where the match is weak. Only some rows state a clone size, as once, few, many or a class for expanded clones.

j_call	clone_size	d_call	v_call	cdr3_aa	cdr3_nt
TRBJ1-3	-	-	TRBV27	CASRDGLSGNTIYF	TGTGCCAGCAGGGACGGCCTCTCTGGAAACACCATATATTTT
TRBJ2-1	-	TRBD2	TRBV4-1	CASSLAGSGRADNEQFF	TGCGCCAGCAGCCTAGCCGGGAGCGGGAGGGCCGACAATGAGCAGTTCTTC
TRBJ2-5	-	-	TRBV7-2	CASSTSWETQYF	TGTGCCAGCAGCACCTCCTGGGAGACCCAGTACTTC
TRBJ1-5	-	TRBD1	TRBV19	CASRGTGLDQPQHF	TGTGCCAGTAGGGGGACAGGGTTGGATCAGCCCCAGCATTTT
TRBJ2-7	-	-	TRBV9	CASSSGPYYEQYF	TGTGCCAGCAGCTCGGGACCCTACTACGAGCAGTACTTC
TRBJ1-2	-	TRBD1	TRBV7-6	CASSLDPGQGAGYTF	TGTGCCAGCAGCTTAGATCCGGGACAGGGGGCTGGCTACACCTTC
TRBJ2-7	-	-	TRBV20-1	CSATPDYEQYF	TGCAGTGCTACCCCGGACTACGAGCAGTACTTC
TRBJ2-1	-	-	TRBV10-3	CAISAPGPYNEQFF	TGTGCCATCAGTGCCCCCGGCCCCTACAATGAGCAGTTCTTC
TRBJ2-6	-	-	TRBV10-2	CASSVGSGANVLTF	TGCGCCAGCAGTGTGGGCTCTGGGGCCAACGTCCTGACTTTC
TRBJ2-1	-	TRBD2	TRBV9	CASSPSGSSYNEQFF	TGTGCCAGCAGCCCTAGCGGGAGCTCCTACAATGAGCAGTTCTTC
TRBJ1-2	-	-	TRBV5-3	CARASLVRKTYGYTF	TGTGCCAGAGCTTCTTTGGTGAGAAAGACCTATGGCTACACCTTC
TRBJ2-3	once	-	TRBV4-2	CASSHPSADTQYF	TGTGCCAGCAGCCACCCTAGTGCAGATACGCAGTATTTT